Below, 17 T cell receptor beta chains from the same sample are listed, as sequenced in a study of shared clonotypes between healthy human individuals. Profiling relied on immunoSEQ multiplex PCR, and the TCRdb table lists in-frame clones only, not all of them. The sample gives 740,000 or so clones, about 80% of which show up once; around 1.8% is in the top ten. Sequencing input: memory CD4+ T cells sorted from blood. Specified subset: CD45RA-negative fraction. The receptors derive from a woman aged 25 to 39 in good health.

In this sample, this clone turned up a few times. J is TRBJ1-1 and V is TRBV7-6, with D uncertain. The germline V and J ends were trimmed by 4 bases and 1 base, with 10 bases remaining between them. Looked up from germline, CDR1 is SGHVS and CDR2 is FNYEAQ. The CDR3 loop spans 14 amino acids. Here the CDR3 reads CASSYARENTEAFF. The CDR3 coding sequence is TGTGCCAGCAGCTACGCTCGGGAGAACACTGAAGCTTTCTTT.

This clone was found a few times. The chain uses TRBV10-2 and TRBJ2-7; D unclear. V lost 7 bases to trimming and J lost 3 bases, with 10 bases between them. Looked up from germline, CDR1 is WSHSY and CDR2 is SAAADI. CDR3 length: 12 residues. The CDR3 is CASTYSGYEQYF. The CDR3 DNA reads TGCGCCAGCACTTACTCAGGCTACGAGCAGTACTTC.

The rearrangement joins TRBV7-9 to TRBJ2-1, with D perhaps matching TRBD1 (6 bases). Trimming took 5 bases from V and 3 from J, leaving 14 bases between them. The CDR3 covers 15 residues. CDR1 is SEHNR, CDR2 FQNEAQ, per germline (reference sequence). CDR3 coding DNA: TGTGCCAGCAGCACCAACAGGGTAGTCTACAATGAGCAGTTCTTC. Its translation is CASSTNRVVYNEQFF.

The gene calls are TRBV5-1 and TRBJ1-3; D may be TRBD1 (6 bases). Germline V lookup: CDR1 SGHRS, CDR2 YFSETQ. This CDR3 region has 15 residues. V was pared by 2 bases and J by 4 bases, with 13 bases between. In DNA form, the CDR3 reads TGCGCCAGCAGCTTATCGGGGGGCGAAGGAAACACCATATATTTT. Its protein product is CASSLSGGEGNTIYF.

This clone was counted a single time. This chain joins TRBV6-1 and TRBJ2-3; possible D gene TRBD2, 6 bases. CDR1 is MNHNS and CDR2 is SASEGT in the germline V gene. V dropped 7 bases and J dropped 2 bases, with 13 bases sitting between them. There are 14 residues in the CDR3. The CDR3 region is CASTRASDTDTQYF. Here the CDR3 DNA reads TGTGCCAGCACCAGAGCTAGCGACACAGATACGCAGTATTTT.

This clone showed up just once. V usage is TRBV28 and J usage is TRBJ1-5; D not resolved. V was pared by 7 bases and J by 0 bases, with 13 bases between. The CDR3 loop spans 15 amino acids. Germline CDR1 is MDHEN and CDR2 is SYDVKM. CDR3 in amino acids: CASIRADYSNQPQHF. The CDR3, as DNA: TGTGCCAGCATTAGGGCAGATTATAGCAATCAGCCCCAGCATTTT.

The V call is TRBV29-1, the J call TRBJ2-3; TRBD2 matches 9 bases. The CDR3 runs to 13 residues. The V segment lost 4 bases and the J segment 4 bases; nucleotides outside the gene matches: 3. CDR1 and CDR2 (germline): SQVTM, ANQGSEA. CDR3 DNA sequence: TGCAGCGTTGGCGGGGGGGTTGCAGATACGCAGTATTTT. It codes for CSVGGGVADTQYF.

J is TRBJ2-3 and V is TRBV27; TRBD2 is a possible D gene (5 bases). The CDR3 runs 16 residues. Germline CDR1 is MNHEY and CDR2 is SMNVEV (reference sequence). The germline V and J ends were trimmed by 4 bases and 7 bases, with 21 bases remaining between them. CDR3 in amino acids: CASSSPVARGVNTQYF. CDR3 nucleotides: TGTGCCAGCAGTTCCCCGGTAGCGAGAGGCGTGAATACGCAGTATTTT.

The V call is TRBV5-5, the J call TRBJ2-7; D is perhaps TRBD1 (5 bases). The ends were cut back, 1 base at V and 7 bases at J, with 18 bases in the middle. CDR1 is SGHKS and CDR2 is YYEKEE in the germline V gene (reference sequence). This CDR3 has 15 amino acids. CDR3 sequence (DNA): TGTGCCAGCAGCTTGAGCGACAGACCCTTTGGGGAGCAGTACTTC. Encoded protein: CASSLSDRPFGEQYF.

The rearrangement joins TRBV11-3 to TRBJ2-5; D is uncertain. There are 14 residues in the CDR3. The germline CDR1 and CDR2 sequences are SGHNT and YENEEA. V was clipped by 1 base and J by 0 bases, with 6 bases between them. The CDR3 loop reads CASSLGSDQETQYF. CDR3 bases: TGTGCCAGCAGCTTAGGTTCGGACCAAGAGACCCAGTACTTC. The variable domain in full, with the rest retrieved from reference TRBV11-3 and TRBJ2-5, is EAGVVQSPRYKIIEKKQPVAFWCNPISGHNTLYWYLQNLGQGPELLIRYENEEAVDDSQLPKDRFSAERLKGVDSTLKIQPAELGDSAVYLCASSLGSDQETQYFGPGTRLLVL.

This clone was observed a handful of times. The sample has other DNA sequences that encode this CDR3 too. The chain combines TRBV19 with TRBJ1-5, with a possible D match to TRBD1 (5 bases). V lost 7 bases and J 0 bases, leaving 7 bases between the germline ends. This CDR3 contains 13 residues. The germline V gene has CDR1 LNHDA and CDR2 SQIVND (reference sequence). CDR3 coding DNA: TGTGCCAGTACAGGGTATAGCAATCAGCCCCAGCATTTT. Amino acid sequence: CASTGYSNQPQHF.

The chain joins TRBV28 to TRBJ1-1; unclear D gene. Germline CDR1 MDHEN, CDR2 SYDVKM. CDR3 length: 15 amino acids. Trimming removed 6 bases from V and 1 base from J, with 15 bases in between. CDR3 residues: CASRPRRPPNTEAFF. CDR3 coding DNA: TGTGCCAGCAGACCCAGACGGCCCCCGAACACTGAAGCTTTCTTT.

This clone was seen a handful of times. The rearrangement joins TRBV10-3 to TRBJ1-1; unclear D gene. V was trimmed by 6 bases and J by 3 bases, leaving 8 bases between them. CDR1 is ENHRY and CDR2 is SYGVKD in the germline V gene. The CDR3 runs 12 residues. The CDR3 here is CAIREDDTEAFF. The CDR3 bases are TGTGCCATCAGAGAGGACGACACTGAAGCTTTCTTT.

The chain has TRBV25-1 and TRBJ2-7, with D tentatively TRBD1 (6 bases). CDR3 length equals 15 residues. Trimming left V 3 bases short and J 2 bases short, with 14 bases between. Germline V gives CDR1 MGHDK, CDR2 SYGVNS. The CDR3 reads CASSDGQGFPYEQYF. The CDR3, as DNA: TGTGCCAGCAGTGATGGCCAGGGGTTCCCCTACGAGCAGTACTTC.

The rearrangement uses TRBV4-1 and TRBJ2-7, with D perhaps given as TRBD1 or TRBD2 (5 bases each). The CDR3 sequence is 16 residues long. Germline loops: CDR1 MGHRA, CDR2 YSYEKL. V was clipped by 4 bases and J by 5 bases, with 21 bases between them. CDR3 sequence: CASSPIPKPEGHEQYF. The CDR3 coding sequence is TGCGCCAGCAGCCCTATCCCCAAGCCCGAGGGACACGAGCAGTACTTC.

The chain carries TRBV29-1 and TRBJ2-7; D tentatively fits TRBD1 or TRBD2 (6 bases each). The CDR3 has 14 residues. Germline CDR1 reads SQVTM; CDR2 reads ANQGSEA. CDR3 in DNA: TGCAGTGCCCTCTCGGGGGCCTCCATGGGCGAGCAGTACTTC. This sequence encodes CSALSGASMGEQYF.

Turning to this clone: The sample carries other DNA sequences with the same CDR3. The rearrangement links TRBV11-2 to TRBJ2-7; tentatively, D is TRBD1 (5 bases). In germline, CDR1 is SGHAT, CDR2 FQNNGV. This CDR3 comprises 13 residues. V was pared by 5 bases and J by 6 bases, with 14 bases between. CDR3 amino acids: CASSLVRGGEQYF. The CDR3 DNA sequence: TGTGCCAGCAGCCTAGTAAGGGGTGGCGAGCAGTACTTC. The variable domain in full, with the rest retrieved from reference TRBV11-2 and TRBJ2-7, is EAGVAQSPRYKIIEKRQSVAFWCNPISGHATLYWYQQILGQGPKLLIQFQNNGVVDDSQLPKDRFSAERLKGVDSTLKIQPAKLEDSAVYLCASSLVRGGEQYFGPGTRLTVT.